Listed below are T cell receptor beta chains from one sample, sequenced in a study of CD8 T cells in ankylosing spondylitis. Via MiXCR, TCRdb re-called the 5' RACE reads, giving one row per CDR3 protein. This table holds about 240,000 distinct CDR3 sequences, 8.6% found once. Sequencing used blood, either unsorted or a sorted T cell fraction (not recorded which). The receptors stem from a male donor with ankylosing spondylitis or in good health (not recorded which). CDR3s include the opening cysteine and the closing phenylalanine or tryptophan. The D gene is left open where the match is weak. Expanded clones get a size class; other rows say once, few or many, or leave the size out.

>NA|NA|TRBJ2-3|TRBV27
TGTGCCAGCAGTTTAAGAGGGCAGTCTGGCACAGATACGCAGTATTTT
CASSLRGQSGTDTQYF
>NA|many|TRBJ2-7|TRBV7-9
TGTGCCAGCAGCCCCACGTCGCAGGGAGCCTTTTACGAGCAGTACTTC
CASSPTSQGAFYEQYF
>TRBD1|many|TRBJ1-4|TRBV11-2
TGTGCCAGCAGCCCTTGGACAGGGCATGAAAAACTGTTTTTT
CASSPWTGHEKLFF
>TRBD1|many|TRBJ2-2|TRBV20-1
TGCAGTGCTAGAGAGACAGGGGGGACCGGGGAGCTGTTTTTT
CSARETGGTGELFF
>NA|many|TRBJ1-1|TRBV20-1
TGCAGTGCTGGCTCGCCGGACTCGAACACTGAAGCTTTCTTT
CSAGSPDSNTEAFF
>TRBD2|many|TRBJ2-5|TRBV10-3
TGTGCCATCAGCCAGACTAGCTCGGTGACCCAGTACTTC
CAISQTSSVTQYF
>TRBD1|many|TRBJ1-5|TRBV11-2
TGTGCCAGCAGCTTATGGGGGGGACAGGGAGTAGATCAGCCCCAGCATTTT
CASSLWGGQGVDQPQHF
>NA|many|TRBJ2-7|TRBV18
TGTGCCAGCTCACCAGACAGCAACTACGAGCAGTACTTC
CASSPDSNYEQYF
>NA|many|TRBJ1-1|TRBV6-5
TGTGCCAGCAGTTACTCTGATCAGGTGCGCGCTTTCTTT
CASSYSDQVRAFF
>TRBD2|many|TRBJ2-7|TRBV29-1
TGCAGCGTTTCTAGCGGGAGGGAGTACGAGCAGTACTTC
CSVSSGREYEQYF
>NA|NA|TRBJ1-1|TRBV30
TGTGGAACTGGTTCATCGCCGTGGCCTGAAGCTTTCTTT
CGTGSSPWPEAFF
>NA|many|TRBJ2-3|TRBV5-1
TGCGCCAGCAGCTACGGGCAGGGAGTAACAGATACGCAGTATTTT
CASSYGQGVTDTQYF
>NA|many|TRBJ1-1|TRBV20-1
TGCAGTGCTAGAGATCTAAGACTGATCATGAACACTGAAGCTTTCTTT
CSARDLRLIMNTEAFF
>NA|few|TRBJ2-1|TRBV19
TGTGCCACCCCGGTACCGGGACACACCTACAATGAGCAGTTCTTC
CATPVPGHTYNEQFF
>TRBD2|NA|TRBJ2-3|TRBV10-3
TGTGCCATCAGTGAGATGGACTCGGGGGGGGACACAGATACGCAGTATTTT
CAISEMDSGGDTDTQYF
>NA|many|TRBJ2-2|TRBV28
TGTGCCAGCAGTTTATCCGGGTTTGCCGGGGAGCTGTTTTTT
CASSLSGFAGELFF
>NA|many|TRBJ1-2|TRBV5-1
TGCGCCAGCAGCTTGGGCCAGGCCCCCCCTTATGGCTACACCTTC
CASSLGQAPPYGYTF
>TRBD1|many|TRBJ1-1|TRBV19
TGTGCCAGTAGTATAGGGACAGGTAAGCAGACTGAAGCTTTCTTT
CASSIGTGKQTEAFF
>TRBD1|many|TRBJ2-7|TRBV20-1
TGCAGTGCTAGTGGGGGACAGGGGTCCTACGAGCAGTACTTC
CSASGGQGSYEQYF
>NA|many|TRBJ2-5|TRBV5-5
TGTGCCAGCAGCTTGAGTCCGAGGGGAGAGACCCAGTACTTC
CASSLSPRGETQYF
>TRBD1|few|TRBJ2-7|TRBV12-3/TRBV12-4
TGTGCCAGCAGGGGACAGGGGGGTAGCTACGAGCAGTACTTC
CASRGQGGSYEQYF
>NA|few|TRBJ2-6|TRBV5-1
TGCGCCAGCAGCCCCCCAGAGCCTGGGGCCAACGTCCTGACTTTC
CASSPPEPGANVLTF
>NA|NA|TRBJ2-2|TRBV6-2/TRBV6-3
TGTGCCAGCAGCCGGACTGTTACCGGGGAGCTGTTTTTT
CASSRTVTGELFF
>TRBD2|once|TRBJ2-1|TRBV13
TGTGCCAGCAGCTTAAACCTAGCGGGGGGTAATGAGCAGTTCTTC
CASSLNLAGGNEQFF
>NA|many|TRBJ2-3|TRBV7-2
TGTGCCAGCAGCTTAGCTTACCGATTCACAGATACGCAGTATTTT
CASSLAYRFTDTQYF
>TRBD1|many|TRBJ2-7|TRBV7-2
TGTGCCAGCAGCCCCCGTACAGGGGCCGAGCAGTACTTC
CASSPRTGAEQYF
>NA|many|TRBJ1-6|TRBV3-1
TGTGCCAGCAGCCAAGAGGGTATACTTAATTCACCCCTCCACTTT
CASSQEGILNSPLHF
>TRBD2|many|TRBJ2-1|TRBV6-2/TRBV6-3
TGTGCCACCGGACTAGAGAGAGGTGAGCAGTTCTTC
CATGLERGEQFF
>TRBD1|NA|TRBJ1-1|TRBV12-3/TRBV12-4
TGTGCCAGCAGTCCCGGGACAGGGACCTTGGGGGCTGAAGCTTTCTTT
CASSPGTGTLGAEAFF
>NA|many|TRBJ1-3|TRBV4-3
TGCGCCAGCAGCCAAGGGTATAGGCGGGCTGGAAACACCATATATTTT
CASSQGYRRAGNTIYF
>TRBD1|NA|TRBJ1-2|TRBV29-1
TGCAGCGTTTCAGCCGGGACAGCTTATGGCTACACCTTC
CSVSAGTAYGYTF
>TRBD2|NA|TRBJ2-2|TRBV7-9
TGTGCCAGCAGCTTATGGGCTAGCGGTGGCACCGGGGAGCTGTTTTTT
CASSLWASGGTGELFF
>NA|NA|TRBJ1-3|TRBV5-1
TGCGCCAGCAGCTTGGATCGGGGCCCCGGAAACACCATATATTTT
CASSLDRGPGNTIYF
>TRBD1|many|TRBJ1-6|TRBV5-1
TGCGCCCTACACAGGGGTGCCTATAATTCACCCCTCCACTTT
CALHRGAYNSPLHF
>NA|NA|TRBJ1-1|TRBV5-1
TGCGCCAGCAGCCCAGACCTGGGTGAGGGGAATACTGAAGCTTTCTTT
CASSPDLGEGNTEAFF
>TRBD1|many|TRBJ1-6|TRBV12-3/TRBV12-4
TGTGCCAGCAGTTTACGGCGCAGGGGGGTATCCCTCCACTTT
CASSLRRRGVSLHF
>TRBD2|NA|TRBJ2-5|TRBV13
TGTGCCAGCAGCTTATTAACTAGCGGGGTAAAAGAGACCCAGTACTTC
CASSLLTSGVKETQYF